This passage covers 15 T cell receptor beta chains from one sample sequenced in a study of cytomegalovirus exposure and HLA in healthy donors (dated by TCRdb to 2017 to 2019). The library was made by the immunoSEQ multiplex PCR assay. For the multiplex PCR, a mixture combining 60 forward primers for TCR Vbeta segments and 13 reverse primers for TCR Jbeta segments was used. TCRdb took this table from immuneACCESS and kept in-frame rearrangements with V and J called. Such tables lack part of the clones; where checked against another copy, unresolved V genes explain under half of the gap, and the rest is unexplained. This sample has about 150,000 clones in its table, and approximately 80% of those were observed once. The ten largest clones capture roughly 6.2% of the sample. Material for sequencing was PBMCs. All receptors derive from a male donor in good health and CMV-seropositive.

The J gene is TRBJ2-7, the V gene TRBV5-1, with TRBD2 matching over 7 bases. Germline V gene sequence: CDR1 SGHRS, CDR2 YFSETQ. Trimming cost V 4 bases and J 5 bases; bases outside gene matches: 9. The CDR3 consists of 14 residues. The DNA for the CDR3 is TGCGCCAGCAGCCCGGGTGGGGGGGACCACGAGCAGTACTTC. Translated: CASSPGGGDHEQYF.

This chain links TRBV5-5 with TRBJ2-5; the match to TRBD1 covers 8 bases. J lost 4 bases, V lost 4 bases, and 6 bases had no gene match. This CDR3 spans 14 amino acids. Per the germline V gene, CDR1 is SGHKS and CDR2 is YYEKEE (reference sequence). The CDR3 protein is CASSTTGDPETQYF. Written as DNA, the CDR3 is TGTGCCAGCAGCACGACAGGGGACCCAGAGACCCAGTACTTC. Full variable domain (missing parts from reference TRBV5-5 and TRBJ2-5): DAGVTQSPTHLIKTRGQQVTLRCSPISGHKSVSWYQQVLGQGPQFIFQYYEKEERGRGNFPDRFSARQFPNYSSELNVNALLLGDSALYLCASSTTGDPETQYFGPGTRLLVL.

The V gene is TRBV6-4, the J gene TRBJ1-2; 9 nucleotides line up with TRBD1. The CDR3 spans 13 residues. With 7 bases clipped from V and 3 bases from J, the junction kept 3 bases outside the gene matches. In germline, CDR1 is MRHNA, CDR2 SNTAGT. CDR3 bases: TGTGCCAGCAAACAGGGGGCGGACTATGGCTACACCTTC. Translated: CASKQGADYGYTF.

Regarding this clone: One junction end does not reproduce the germline sequence, and a read error may be involved. This chain joins TRBV6-1 and TRBJ2-7; 8 nucleotides match TRBD1. Germline CDR1 MNHNS, CDR2 SASEGT. The CDR3 extends over 11 amino acids. In DNA form, the CDR3 reads TGTGCCAGCCAACGCCAGGGGGCGACGCTTTTC. Protein product: CASQRQGATLF.

This rearrangement joins TRBV27 to TRBJ1-2; 10 bases are a match to TRBD1. The CDR3 has 14 amino acids. The V gene's germline CDR1 is MNHEY and CDR2 SMNVEV (reference sequence). V lost 4 bases, J lost 6 bases, and 5 bases stayed unmatched. DNA of the CDR3: TGTGCCAGCAGTTCGGGACAGGGGAGTAATGGCTACACCTTC. Translating gives CASSSGQGSNGYTF.

About this clone itself: Since the CDR3 does not end with the conserved phenylalanine or tryptophan, this likely comes from a read error. This chain joins TRBV5-1 and TRBJ1-2; possible D gene TRBD1, 5 bases. V dropped 5 bases and J dropped 2 bases, with 7 bases sitting between them. CDR3 length equals 12 residues. Germline CDR1 is SGHRS and CDR2 is YFSETQ. The CDR3 DNA reads TGCGCCAGCAGGGACACAAACTATGGCTACACCCTC. Residues: CASRDTNYGYTL.

J is TRBJ2-3 and V is TRBV11-2; possibly TRBD2 for D (6 bases). The V end lost 4 bases, the J end lost 0 bases, and 14 bases lay between the germline ends. The CDR3 is 16 amino acids. Germline loops: CDR1 SGHAT, CDR2 FQNNGV. The CDR3, as DNA: TGTGCCAGCAGCTCGGGGAGTAGCGGCAGCACAGATACGCAGTATTTT. This translates into CASSSGSSGSTDTQYF.

This chain connects TRBV6-5 to TRBJ2-3, with TRBD2 identical over 11 bases. J was trimmed by 1 base and V by 5 bases; bases with no gene match: 2. The CDR3 has 15 residues. From germline, CDR1 is MNHEY and CDR2 SVGAGI. CDR3 DNA: TGTGCCAGCAGTACTAGCGGGAGTCGCACAGATACGCAGTATTTT. Translating it yields CASSTSGSRTDTQYF.

The chain uses TRBV7-9 and TRBJ2-1; TRBD2 matches at 12 bases. This CDR3 is built from 15 residues. CDR1 is SEHNR and CDR2 is FQNEAQ in the germline V gene (reference sequence). Trimming took 1 base from V and 8 from J; bases not matched to a gene: 3. Here the CDR3 reads CASSLDASGRDEQFF. Written as DNA, the CDR3 is TGTGCCAGCAGCTTAGACGCTAGCGGGAGGGATGAGCAGTTCTTC.

V gene TRBV7-6 combines with J gene TRBJ2-7; D gene ambiguous. Germline V gives CDR1 SGHVS, CDR2 FNYEAQ. Trimming took off 4 bases at V and 2 bases at J, with 15 bases between the two ends. CDR3 size: 15 residues. The CDR3 is CASSSHGGTTYEQYF. CDR3 nucleotide sequence: TGTGCCAGCAGCTCCCATGGCGGCACCACCTACGAGCAGTACTTC. Full variable domain (remainder filled in from reference TRBV7-6 and TRBJ2-7): GAGVSQSPRYKVTKRGQDVALRCDPISGHVSLYWYRQALGQGPEFLTYFNYEAQQDKSGLPNDRFSAERPEGSISTLTIQRTEQRDSAMYRCASSSHGGTTYEQYFGPGTRLTVT.

The CDR3 spells CASSPSPDYSYEQYF. Written as DNA, the CDR3 is TGCGCCAGCAGCCCCAGCCCGGACTACTCCTACGAGCAGTACTTC. This rearrangement joins TRBV5-1 to TRBJ2-7; a weak D match, TRBD2 (6 bases). Germline V gene lookup returns CDR1 SGHRS and CDR2 YFSETQ. CDR3 length equals 15 residues. V lost 4 bases, J lost 0 bases, and 14 bases lay in between.

V is TRBV27 and J is TRBJ2-5; TRBD1 might be the D (6 bases). The assigned J gene may be wrong: the sequence end matches TRBJ2-7 better. This CDR3 has 14 amino acids. Germline V gene data show CDR1 as MNHEY and CDR2 as SMNVEV (reference sequence). CDR3 region: CASSVWGPSYEQYF. The CDR3 bases are TGTGCCAGCTCTGTTTGGGGGCCCTCCTACGAGCAGTACTTC.

This chain uses TRBV6-4 with TRBJ1-5; D unresolved. The CDR3 sequence is 10 residues long. Germline CDR1 MRHNA, CDR2 SNTAGT. The CDR3 DNA sequence: TGTGTCCCGGGGTTGAAGCCCCAGCATTTT. Its translation: CVPGLKPQHF.

The chain employs TRBV4-1 and TRBJ1-4; D unresolved. Germline V CDR1 and CDR2: MGHRA, YSYEKL. The CDR3 is 15 residues long. V dropped 0 bases and J dropped 2 bases, with 7 bases sitting between them. The DNA of the CDR3 is TGCGCCAGCAGCCAAGATCGAGCCACTAATGAAAAACTGTTTTTT. Its protein product is CASSQDRATNEKLFF.

This clone has only a few counts. The genes are TRBV27 and TRBJ2-2; tentatively, D is TRBD1 (6 bases). The CDR3 sequence is 14 residues long. Germline V lookup: CDR1 MNHEY, CDR2 SMNVEV (reference sequence). The V end lost 6 bases, the J end lost 4 bases, and 12 bases lay between the germline ends. The CDR3 region is CASRPTGLTGELFF. CDR3 DNA sequence: TGTGCCAGCAGGCCGACAGGACTCACCGGGGAGCTGTTTTTT.